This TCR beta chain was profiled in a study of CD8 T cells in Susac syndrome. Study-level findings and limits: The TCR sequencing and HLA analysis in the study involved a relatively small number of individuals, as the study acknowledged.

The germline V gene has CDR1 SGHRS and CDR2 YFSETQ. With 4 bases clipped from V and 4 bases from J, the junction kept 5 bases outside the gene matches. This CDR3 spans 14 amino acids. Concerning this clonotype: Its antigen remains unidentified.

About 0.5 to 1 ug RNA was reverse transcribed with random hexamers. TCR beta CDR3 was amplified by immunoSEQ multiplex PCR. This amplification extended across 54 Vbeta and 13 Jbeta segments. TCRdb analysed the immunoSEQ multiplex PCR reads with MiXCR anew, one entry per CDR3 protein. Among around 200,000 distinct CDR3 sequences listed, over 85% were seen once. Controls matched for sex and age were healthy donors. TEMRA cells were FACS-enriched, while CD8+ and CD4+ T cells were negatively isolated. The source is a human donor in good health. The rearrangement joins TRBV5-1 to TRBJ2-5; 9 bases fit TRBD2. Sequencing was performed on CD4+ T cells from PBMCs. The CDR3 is CASSTGSGRETQYF. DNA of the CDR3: TGCGCCAGCAGCACTGGTAGCGGGAGAGAGACCCAGTACTTC.